Each of the 29 T cell receptor beta chains below was sequenced from the same sample in a study of T-cell reconstitution after alpha-beta-depleted transplantation in children. Unique molecular identifiers tagged the TCRbeta library. TCRdb reprocessed the PCR reads with MiXCR, giving one entry per CDR3 protein. The data hold roughly 350,000 distinct CDR3 sequences, with about a tenth observed a single time. Sequenced here: PBMCs from the stem cell graft donor, sampled from the stem cell graft. The receptors derive from a human donor who donated a stem cell graft to a child with acute lymphoblastic leukemia.

There are many counts of this clonotype. The junction shows a germline mismatch at one end, possibly a read error. The V call is TRBV5-1, the J call TRBJ1-5, with 7 bases matching TRBD1. Germline values: CDR1 SGHRS, CDR2 YFSETQ. This CDR3 has 13 amino acids. The CDR3 coding sequence is TGTGCCAGCAGCTTAGGGGGCGGTCAGCCCCAGCATTTT. The encoded protein is CASSLGGGQPQHF.

This clonotype has a handful of counts. The J gene is TRBJ2-2, the V gene TRBV12-5, with D possibly TRBD2 on 6 matching bases. The germline CDR1 and CDR2 sequences are LGHNT and FRNRAP. The CDR3 has 18 residues. Trimming cost V 0 bases and J 3 bases, with 17 bases left between them. In DNA, the CDR3 is TGTGCTAGTGGTTTGGTCCTGACCCCCGGAGGGTACACCGGGGAGCTGTTTTTT. As protein: CASGLVLTPGGYTGELFF.

J is TRBJ1-5 and V is TRBV20-1; unclear D gene. There are 13 residues in the CDR3. Deletions cut 3 bases from V and 3 bases from J, with 9 bases between. Germline V gene data show CDR1 as DFQATT and CDR2 as SNEGSKA (reference sequence). The chain's CDR3 is CSASRLFNQPQHF. The CDR3 nucleotides are TGCAGTGCTAGTCGGTTGTTCAATCAGCCCCAGCATTTT.

This clonotype has at least ten counts. J is TRBJ2-7 and V is TRBV9, with D perhaps assigned TRBD1 or TRBD2 (6 bases each). Germline V gene lookup returns CDR1 SGDLS and CDR2 YYNGEE. This CDR3 is built from 15 residues. With 3 bases removed from V and 3 bases from J, the gap between germline ends came to 16 bases. For the CDR3, the DNA is TGTGCCAGCAGCGCGGGGGCTAGCAGAGACTACGAGCAGTACTTC. Translated, it gives CASSAGASRDYEQYF.

The rearrangement joins TRBV12-3 or TRBV12-4 to TRBJ1-2, with D unresolved. The CDR3 is made up of 14 amino acids. The V end was cut by 6 bases, the J end by 0 bases, with 11 bases between. The CDR3 coding sequence is TGTGCCAGCAGCACCACAGTAACTAACTATGGCTACACCTTC. Its translation: CASSTTVTNYGYTF.

The chain carries TRBV20-1 and TRBJ2-1; maybe TRBD2 (5 bases). CDR3 length: 16 residues. V was cut by 6 bases and J by 0 bases, with 18 bases left in between. CDR1 is DFQATT, CDR2 SNEGSKA, per germline (reference sequence). This CDR3 reads CSANARGAPSYNEQFF. The CDR3 nucleotides read TGCAGTGCCAACGCCCGGGGAGCCCCCTCCTACAATGAGCAGTTCTTC.

V and J are TRBV5-1 and TRBJ1-4; the D is unclear. Germline V gene lookup returns CDR1 SGHRS and CDR2 YFSETQ. The CDR3 is 15 amino acids. V lost 0 bases and J 0 bases, leaving 6 bases between the germline ends. In nucleotides, the CDR3 is TGCGCCAGCAGCTTGGACAGTGCAACTAATGAAAAACTGTTTTTT. It codes for CASSLDSATNEKLFF.

This chain links TRBV7-9 with TRBJ2-7, with 7 bases that match TRBD1. V trimming: 4 bases; J trimming: 2 bases; junction bases outside the gene matches: 11. CDR1 and CDR2 (germline): SEHNR, FQNEAQ (reference sequence). CDR3 size: 16 residues. This chain's CDR3 is CASSSTNRGDPYEQYF. The CDR3 nucleotides read TGTGCCAGCAGCTCTACCAACAGGGGAGATCCCTACGAGCAGTACTTC.

The J gene is TRBJ1-6, the V gene TRBV5-1; 7 nucleotides agree with TRBD1. J gave up 5 bases and V 0 bases, and 5 bases lay outside the gene matches. The CDR3 is 16 residues long. Germline assignment: CDR1 SGHRS and CDR2 YFSETQ. DNA of the CDR3: TGCGCCAGCAGCTTGGCATGGCAGGGGGATAATTCACCCCTCCACTTT. Protein product: CASSLAWQGDNSPLHF. The variable domain in full, completed from reference TRBV5-1 and TRBJ1-6, reads KAGVTQTPRYLIKTRGQQVTLSCSPISGHRSVSWYQQTPGQGLQFLFEYFSETQRNKGNFPGRFSGRQFSNSRSEMNVSTLELGDSALYLCASSLAWQGDNSPLHFGNGTRLTVT.

Only a few counts were recorded for this clonotype. V usage is TRBV5-1 and J usage is TRBJ2-3; D call uncertain. This CDR3 has 13 amino acids. Germline V gene data show CDR1 as SGHRS and CDR2 as YFSETQ. V lost 2 bases, J lost 2 bases, and 6 bases lay in between. The CDR3 loop reads CASSFAATDTQYF. The CDR3 coding sequence is TGCGCCAGCAGCTTTGCGGCCACAGATACGCAGTATTTT.

The J gene is TRBJ2-3, the V gene TRBV9; TRBD2 matches at 8 bases. CDR1 is SGDLS and CDR2 is YYNGEE in the germline V gene. Losses at the gene ends were 0 bases for V and 0 bases for J; bases not matched to a gene: 3. The CDR3 covers 16 residues. The CDR3 protein is CASSVVREGSTDTQYF. CDR3 sequence (DNA): TGTGCCAGCAGCGTAGTCCGGGAGGGGAGCACAGATACGCAGTATTTT.

This clonotype was seen repeatedly, ten times or more. The V gene is TRBV12-3 or TRBV12-4, the J gene TRBJ2-6, with D possibly TRBD2 on 6 matching bases. V lost 7 bases to trimming and J lost 0 bases, with 16 bases between them. The CDR3 has 17 amino acids. Written as DNA, the CDR3 is TGTGCCAGCACCTATGGGACTCCGAGCTCTGGGGCCAACGTCCTGACTTTC. Translated: CASTYGTPSSGANVLTF.

This clonotype occurred a few times. The chain couples TRBV5-6 to TRBJ1-1; D not resolved. The CDR3 is 14 amino acids. Germline loops: CDR1 SGHDT, CDR2 YYEEEE. Trimming took off 4 bases at V and 0 bases at J, with 10 bases between the two ends. CDR3 amino acids: CASSMWIMNTEAFF. In DNA form, the CDR3 reads TGTGCCAGCAGCATGTGGATCATGAACACTGAAGCTTTCTTT. Filled out from reference TRBV5-6 and TRBJ1-1, the complete variable domain reads DAGVTQSPTHLIKTRGQQVTLRCSPKSGHDTVSWYQQALGQGPQFIFQYYEEEERQRGNFPDRFSGHQFPNYSSELNVNALLLGDSALYLCASSMWIMNTEAFFGQGTRLTVV.

This clonotype was counted at least ten times. This chain connects TRBV12-3 or TRBV12-4 to TRBJ2-3, with D possibly being TRBD1 (6 bases). Deletions cut 4 bases from V and 4 bases from J, with 12 bases between. The CDR3 covers 14 residues. The CDR3 is CASSSWTESDTQYF. CDR3 nucleotide sequence: TGTGCCAGCAGTTCTTGGACAGAGTCAGATACGCAGTATTTT.

J is TRBJ2-2 and V is TRBV20-1, with 10 positions matching TRBD2. This CDR3 contains 15 residues. Germline-derived CDR1 and CDR2 are DFQATT and SNEGSKA (reference sequence). V lost 6 bases, J lost 7 bases, and 11 bases stayed unmatched. CDR3 in amino acids: CSAELSGRARGELFF. In nucleotides, the CDR3 is TGCAGTGCCGAGTTAAGCGGGAGGGCCCGCGGGGAGCTGTTTTTT.

This chain uses TRBV20-1 with TRBJ2-3, with a tentative D call TRBD1 (6 bases). The ends were cut back, 2 bases at V and 4 bases at J, with 13 bases in the middle. This CDR3 comprises 14 residues. CDR1 is DFQATT and CDR2 is SNEGSKA in the germline V gene (reference sequence). The CDR3 spells CSARSNRVSDTQYF. The CDR3 DNA follows: TGCAGTGCTAGATCGAACAGGGTCTCAGATACGCAGTATTTT.

This clonotype has a handful of counts. This chain links TRBV5-1 with TRBJ2-1; D is ambiguous. Between the trimmed V and J ends, which lost 4 bases and 1 base, there was a span of 15 bases. There are 16 residues in the CDR3. Germline loops: CDR1 SGHRS, CDR2 YFSETQ. CDR3: CASSPLVLGSYNEQFF. The CDR3 DNA follows: TGCGCCAGCAGCCCCCTAGTTTTGGGATCCTACAATGAGCAGTTCTTC.

In this sample, this clonotype turned up many times. The chain combines TRBV29-1 with TRBJ2-2, with 10 bases that match TRBD2. CDR1 and CDR2 from the germline V gene are SQVTM and ANQGSEA. V was pared by 4 bases and J by 5 bases, with 4 bases of the junction left unmatched. The CDR3 consists of 14 residues. CDR3 sequence reads: CSVGLLAGTGELFF. As DNA, the CDR3 is TGCAGCGTTGGTCTACTAGCGGGAACCGGGGAGCTGTTTTTT.

This clonotype has at least ten counts. The genes are TRBV5-1 and TRBJ2-5; 11 bases are a match to TRBD2. The CDR3 spans 13 residues. Germline CDR1 SGHRS, CDR2 YFSETQ. V shed 10 bases and J 5 bases; nucleotides not matched to a gene: 7. DNA of the CDR3: TGCGCCTCAACGACTAGCGGGATCGAGACCCAGTACTTC. Its translation is CASTTSGIETQYF. Full variable domain (remainder filled in from reference TRBV5-1 and TRBJ2-5): KAGVTQTPRYLIKTRGQQVTLSCSPISGHRSVSWYQQTPGQGLQFLFEYFSETQRNKGNFPGRFSGRQFSNSRSEMNVSTLELGDSALYLCASTTSGIETQYFGPGTRLLVL.

The table lists this clonotype with many counts. The chain employs TRBV7-2 and TRBJ2-4; D remains ambiguous. This CDR3 is 12 amino acids long. The V end was cut by 0 bases, the J end by 8 bases, with 5 bases between. Germline CDR1 reads SGHTA; CDR2 reads FQGNSA. The CDR3 is CASSLAKDIQYF. Written as DNA, the CDR3 is TGTGCCAGCAGCTTAGCGAAGGACATTCAGTACTTC.

The CDR3 DNA reads as TGTGCCAGCAGCCAGACAGGGGTCTACGAGCAGTACTTC. This translates into CASSQTGVYEQYF. V usage is TRBV7-2 and J usage is TRBJ2-7, with 8 bases fitting TRBD1. The CDR3 is made up of 13 amino acids. V lost 5 bases and J lost 3; bases outside the gene matches: 3. Germline assignment: CDR1 SGHTA and CDR2 FQGNSA.

This clonotype was found a few times. One junction end disagrees with the germline gene, perhaps due to a read error. The rearrangement links TRBV11-2 to TRBJ1-2, with a weak D call TRBD1 (5 bases). The CDR3 has 13 amino acids. Germline V gene lookup returns CDR1 SGHAT and CDR2 FQNNGV. This CDR3 reads CASSRQTNYGYTF. CDR3 bases: TGTGCCAGCAGCCGACAGACTAATTATGGCTACACCTTC.

The table lists this clonotype with many counts. The chain has TRBV4-3 and TRBJ2-5; perhaps TRBD1 as D (5 bases). Per germline, CDR1 LGHNA and CDR2 YSLEER. The germline V and J ends were trimmed by 2 bases and 5 bases, with 18 bases remaining between them. CDR3 length equals 16 residues. The CDR3 sequence is CASSQIMGPYRETQYF. The CDR3 nucleotides read TGCGCCAGCAGCCAAATTATGGGGCCGTACCGGGAGACCCAGTACTTC.

The chain recombines TRBV3-1 with TRBJ2-7; D possibly corresponds to TRBD2 (6 bases). Germline values: CDR1 LGHDT, CDR2 YNNKEL (reference sequence). V lost 4 bases, J lost 0 bases, and 16 bases lay in between. The CDR3 has 16 amino acids. The CDR3 loop reads CASSPPRAGPSYEQYF. Written as DNA, the CDR3 is TGTGCCAGCAGCCCCCCAAGGGCGGGACCCTCCTACGAGCAGTACTTC.

This clonotype has only a few counts. The chain has TRBV7-2 and TRBJ1-5; 10 nucleotides align to TRBD1. With V trimmed by 5 bases and J by 4 bases, 5 bases remained unmatched. The germline gives CDR1 SGHTA, CDR2 FQGNSA. This CDR3 is built from 15 residues. In DNA, the CDR3 is TGTGCCAGCAGCCCCGGGACAGGGGTTAATCAGCCCCAGCATTTT. Translated, it gives CASSPGTGVNQPQHF.

This clonotype was recorded at least ten times. The chain is built from TRBV7-3 and TRBJ2-5; 9 bases line up with TRBD2. Germline loops: CDR1 SGHTA, CDR2 FQGTGA. The trim removed 5 bases at V and 5 bases at J, leaving 9 bases unmatched. This CDR3 spans 15 amino acids. In nucleotides, the CDR3 is TGTGCCAGCAGCCTAGGACTAGCGTCGGGGGAGACCCAGTACTTC. Translated: CASSLGLASGETQYF.

There are a few counts of this clonotype. J is TRBJ2-5 and V is TRBV5-6; D remains unclear. Between the trimmed V and J ends, which lost 0 bases and 4 bases, there was a span of 19 bases. The CDR3 runs to 17 residues. CDR1 and CDR2 (germline): SGHDT, YYEEEE. CDR3 DNA: TGTGCCAGCAGCTTGGTTGCGGCCTCCGATCTTACAGAGACCCAGTACTTC. Protein sequence: CASSLVAASDLTETQYF.

The chain recombines TRBV7-2 with TRBJ2-7, with D perhaps TRBD1 (6 bases). V dropped 3 bases and J dropped 2 bases, with 17 bases sitting between them. CDR1 SGHTA and CDR2 FQGNSA come from the germline V gene. This CDR3 spans 16 amino acids. In nucleotides, the CDR3 is TGTGCCAGCAGCTTTGATGCCCAGGGGCGGGCCTACGAGCAGTACTTC. Protein sequence: CASSFDAQGRAYEQYF.

This clonotype was picked up a small number of times. V gene TRBV5-1 combines with J gene TRBJ2-7, with 9 bases aligning to TRBD1. The CDR3 totals 14 residues. The V gene's germline CDR1 is SGHRS and CDR2 YFSETQ. J gave up 7 bases and V 1 base, and 6 bases lay outside the gene matches. This chain's CDR3 is CASSLTGGSEEQYF. The CDR3 nucleotides are TGCGCCAGCAGCTTGACAGGGGGCTCGGAAGAGCAGTACTTC.